A selection of T cell receptor beta chains follows, all from one sample in a study of blood T cells in healthy people across ages. From the 5' RACE reads, TCRdb called clonotypes with MiXCR, one entry per CDR3 protein. The table records 1.5 million to 2 million distinct CDR3 sequences, roughly 30% of them present only once. What was sequenced was blood. Every receptor here comes from a woman in her thirties in good health. Both conserved end residues are part of each CDR3. D genes are given only for firm matches. A row's size may be missing; if present it is once, few, many or a size class.

j_call: TRBJ2-5; clone_size: -; v_call: TRBV11-2; d_call: TRBD2; cdr3_nt: TGTGCCAGCAGCTCCGGGGCCGCGGGGGAGGAGACCCAGTACTTC; cdr3_aa: CASSSGAAGEETQYF
j_call: TRBJ1-6; clone_size: few; v_call: TRBV12-3/TRBV12-4; d_call: TRBD1; cdr3_nt: TGTGCCAGCAGTGCATGGGACAGGGCTGAACCCCTCCACTTT; cdr3_aa: CASSAWDRAEPLHF
j_call: TRBJ1-4; clone_size: few; v_call: TRBV20-1; d_call: TRBD1; cdr3_nt: TGCAGTGCTAACCGGGACAGGGAGCGGGATGAAAAACTGTTTTTT; cdr3_aa: CSANRDRERDEKLFF
j_call: TRBJ2-1; clone_size: few; v_call: TRBV20-1; d_call: -; cdr3_nt: TGCAGTGCCCCCACCCCCAGGGGTCGGTACAATGAGCAGTTCTTC; cdr3_aa: CSAPTPRGRYNEQFF
j_call: TRBJ2-1; clone_size: -; v_call: TRBV4-1; d_call: -; cdr3_nt: TGCGCCAGCAGCCAAGCTAGGTCGAATGAGCAGTTCTTC; cdr3_aa: CASSQARSNEQFF
j_call: TRBJ2-5; clone_size: -; v_call: TRBV4-1; d_call: -; cdr3_nt: TGCGTCAGCAGCCAATCTGGGGGGCAAGAGACCCAGTACTTC; cdr3_aa: CVSSQSGGQETQYF
j_call: TRBJ1-6; clone_size: -; v_call: TRBV5-1; d_call: -; cdr3_nt: TGCGCCAGCAGCTTGGCGCCAGTGAATTCACCCCTCCACTTT; cdr3_aa: CASSLAPVNSPLHF
j_call: TRBJ2-5; clone_size: few; v_call: TRBV28; d_call: TRBD2; cdr3_nt: TGTGCCAGCAGAAACCGACTAGCGGGGCAAGAGACCCAGTACTTC; cdr3_aa: CASRNRLAGQETQYF
j_call: TRBJ1-1; clone_size: few; v_call: TRBV5-1; d_call: -; cdr3_nt: TGCGCCAGCAGCAACGGAGGGCGGATTTACACTGAAGCTTTCTTT; cdr3_aa: CASSNGGRIYTEAFF
j_call: TRBJ2-3; clone_size: -; v_call: TRBV10-3; d_call: TRBD1; cdr3_nt: TGTGCCATCGCACCAGGGGGCGAGGTAACAGATACGCAGTATTTT; cdr3_aa: CAIAPGGEVTDTQYF
j_call: TRBJ2-6; clone_size: few; v_call: TRBV6-5; d_call: TRBD1; cdr3_nt: TGTGTCAGCAGTTACTCAATAGGACCCCAGGGGGCTGGGGCCAACGTCCTGACTTTC; cdr3_aa: CVSSYSIGPQGAGANVLTF
j_call: TRBJ2-5; clone_size: -; v_call: TRBV3-1; d_call: TRBD1; cdr3_nt: TGTGCCAGCAGCCAAGTCGCACAGGGGCAAGAGACCCAGTACTTC; cdr3_aa: CASSQVAQGQETQYF
j_call: TRBJ2-5; clone_size: -; v_call: TRBV29-1; d_call: -; cdr3_nt: TGCAGCGTTGAAGACTGGGACGCACGGGAGACCCAGTACTTC; cdr3_aa: CSVEDWDARETQYF
j_call: TRBJ2-3; clone_size: -; v_call: TRBV7-2; d_call: TRBD2; cdr3_nt: TGTGCCAGCAGCTTCGGGTGCGGGGGGGGACAAGATACGCAGTATTTT; cdr3_aa: CASSFGCGGGQDTQYF
j_call: TRBJ1-1; clone_size: -; v_call: TRBV4-3; d_call: -; cdr3_nt: TGCGCCAGCAGCCAAGCACTGAGCACTGAAGCTTTCTTT; cdr3_aa: CASSQALSTEAFF
j_call: TRBJ1-5; clone_size: few; v_call: TRBV15; d_call: -; cdr3_nt: TGTGCCACCTCCCTTGGAGGCAATCAGCCCCAGCATTTT; cdr3_aa: CATSLGGNQPQHF
j_call: TRBJ2-7; clone_size: -; v_call: TRBV14; d_call: -; cdr3_nt: TGTGCCAGCAGCCTAGGGCGGCCCCCTTTCGAGCAGTACTTC; cdr3_aa: CASSLGRPPFEQYF
j_call: TRBJ2-5; clone_size: few; v_call: TRBV5-1; d_call: TRBD1; cdr3_nt: TGCGCCAACAGCTCACCCGGGACAGGCGTACTTCAAGAGACCCAGTACTTC; cdr3_aa: CANSSPGTGVLQETQYF
j_call: TRBJ2-6; clone_size: many; v_call: TRBV27; d_call: -; cdr3_nt: TGTGCCAGCAGTTCCAGGGTAAACTCTGGGGCCAACGTCCTGACTTTC; cdr3_aa: CASSSRVNSGANVLTF
j_call: TRBJ2-5; clone_size: -; v_call: TRBV5-1; d_call: -; cdr3_nt: TGCGCCAGCAGCTTGGGGGAGGCGGCGTACCAAGAGACCCAGTACTTC; cdr3_aa: CASSLGEAAYQETQYF
j_call: TRBJ2-5; clone_size: few; v_call: TRBV24-1; d_call: -; cdr3_nt: TGTGCCACCAGTGACCCCGGGGCAGCCCGGGAGACCCAGTACTTC; cdr3_aa: CATSDPGAARETQYF
j_call: TRBJ2-5; clone_size: -; v_call: TRBV7-8; d_call: -; cdr3_nt: TGTGCCAGCAGCTTAAACACAGGGTGGGGAGAGACCCAGTACTTC; cdr3_aa: CASSLNTGWGETQYF
j_call: TRBJ2-5; clone_size: many; v_call: TRBV5-1; d_call: -; cdr3_nt: TGCGCCAGCAGCTTGGCAGGGGATAAGGAGACCCAGTACTTC; cdr3_aa: CASSLAGDKETQYF
j_call: TRBJ2-3; clone_size: -; v_call: TRBV12-3/TRBV12-4; d_call: TRBD2; cdr3_nt: TGTGCCAGCAGTTTAGGTAGCGGGAGGGTGCAGTATTTT; cdr3_aa: CASSLGSGRVQYF
j_call: TRBJ1-1; clone_size: -; v_call: TRBV6-1; d_call: -; cdr3_nt: TGTGCCAGCAGTGATAGGGGCAGTCCCACGGGCACTGAAGCTTTCTTT; cdr3_aa: CASSDRGSPTGTEAFF
j_call: TRBJ2-5; clone_size: few; v_call: TRBV20-1; d_call: TRBD1; cdr3_nt: TGCAGTGCCCAAGGATCCGGGACAGTTGATGAGACCCAGTACTTC; cdr3_aa: CSAQGSGTVDETQYF
j_call: TRBJ1-2; clone_size: few; v_call: TRBV5-1; d_call: -; cdr3_nt: TGCGCCAGCAGCAATACCCCAGCACCCGCTAACTATGGCTACACCTTC; cdr3_aa: CASSNTPAPANYGYTF
j_call: TRBJ2-1; clone_size: -; v_call: TRBV20-1; d_call: TRBD2; cdr3_nt: TGCAGTGCTAGAGATCCTGAAGCGGGGGGGCCCAATGAGCAGTTCTTC; cdr3_aa: CSARDPEAGGPNEQFF
j_call: TRBJ2-1; clone_size: many; v_call: TRBV14; d_call: TRBD2; cdr3_nt: TGTGCCAGCAGCCGGCCGGGACTAGCGGGGGGGCGCGACAATGAGCAGTTCTTC; cdr3_aa: CASSRPGLAGGRDNEQFF
j_call: TRBJ2-7; clone_size: few; v_call: TRBV7-9; d_call: -; cdr3_nt: TGTGCCAGCAGCCCTAGAGAGGGAGCGGCAGCCTACGAGCAGTACTTC; cdr3_aa: CASSPREGAAAYEQYF
j_call: TRBJ1-1; clone_size: -; v_call: TRBV5-1; d_call: -; cdr3_nt: TGCGCCACCACCCAAGAAGGAGGGGACACTGAAGCTTTCTTT; cdr3_aa: CATTQEGGDTEAFF
j_call: TRBJ2-1; clone_size: few; v_call: TRBV11-2; d_call: -; cdr3_nt: TGTGCCAGCAGCTTCGAGCGAGCGGTCTACAATGAGCAGTTCTTC; cdr3_aa: CASSFERAVYNEQFF
j_call: TRBJ1-6; clone_size: once; v_call: TRBV7-9; d_call: -; cdr3_nt: TGTGCCAGCAGCCCAAGCCAGGGTCGGTCACCCCTCCACTTT; cdr3_aa: CASSPSQGRSPLHF
j_call: TRBJ1-2; clone_size: -; v_call: TRBV7-9; d_call: -; cdr3_nt: TGTGCCAGCAGTTTAGAATCCGGGCGGGGCTACACCTTC; cdr3_aa: CASSLESGRGYTF
j_call: TRBJ2-2; clone_size: -; v_call: TRBV7-6; d_call: -; cdr3_nt: TGTGCCAGCAGCTTAAGGGGTGTAAAGCTGTTTTTT; cdr3_aa: CASSLRGVKLFF
j_call: TRBJ1-5; clone_size: -; v_call: TRBV2; d_call: -; cdr3_nt: TGTGCCAGCAGAAAGTGGGGCGGCAATCAGCCCCAGCATTTT; cdr3_aa: CASRKWGGNQPQHF
j_call: TRBJ2-6; clone_size: -; v_call: TRBV7-9; d_call: -; cdr3_nt: TGTGCCAGCAGGAAATTCGGGCCGTACTCTGGGGCCAACGTCCTGACTTTC; cdr3_aa: CASRKFGPYSGANVLTF
j_call: TRBJ1-1; clone_size: few; v_call: TRBV20-1; d_call: -; cdr3_nt: TGCAGTGCCGAGGGCCGTAGAATAACTGAAGCTTTCTTT; cdr3_aa: CSAEGRRITEAFF
j_call: TRBJ1-5; clone_size: -; v_call: TRBV5-1; d_call: -; cdr3_nt: TGCGCCAGCAGCTTACTACCCCAGGGTACCAATCAGCCCCAGCATTTT; cdr3_aa: CASSLLPQGTNQPQHF
j_call: TRBJ2-1; clone_size: -; v_call: TRBV11-3; d_call: TRBD1; cdr3_nt: TGTGCCAGCAGCATCACCGGGACAGGGGGCAATGAGCAGTTCTTC; cdr3_aa: CASSITGTGGNEQFF
j_call: TRBJ2-7; clone_size: few; v_call: TRBV7-9; d_call: -; cdr3_nt: TGTGCCAGCGTGTCGGCCACCTACGAGCAGTACTTC; cdr3_aa: CASVSATYEQYF
j_call: TRBJ2-5; clone_size: -; v_call: TRBV13; d_call: -; cdr3_nt: TGTGCCAGCAGCTCCAGGGGTGGCACACAAGAGACCCAGTACTTC; cdr3_aa: CASSSRGGTQETQYF
j_call: TRBJ2-2; clone_size: -; v_call: TRBV27; d_call: -; cdr3_nt: TGTGCCAGCAGTTTATCGGTCTACGACACCGGGGAGCTGTTTTTT; cdr3_aa: CASSLSVYDTGELFF